The clone carrying this T cell receptor beta chain came up a few times. Antigen unknown. This sample is drawn from a study of CD8 T cells in ankylosing spondylitis. The CDR3 is made up of 15 amino acids. Looked up from germline, CDR1 is KGHDR and CDR2 is SFDVKD. Trimming pared 2 bases from V and 4 bases from J, leaving 14 bases between. Study results and limitations: It appeared that ankylosing spondylitis blood was characterized by a TCR beta motif of roughly 8 highly homologous variants. It was reported that disease-linked clones were significantly enriched in matched ankylosing spondylitis synovial fluid. In reactive arthritis synovial fluid and blood, some motif variants had been reported before.

Quantitative 5'-RACE with molecular barcodes produced the TCR beta libraries. Each CDR3 protein is one row after TCRdb ran MiXCR on the 5' RACE reads. The table records 200,000 to 250,000 distinct CDR3 sequences, roughly a tenth of them present only once. The V and J genes are TRBV24-1 and TRBJ2-7, with D uncertain. The receptor was derived from a male donor with ankylosing spondylitis or in good health (not recorded which). The sequencing sample was made of blood, either unsorted or a sorted T cell fraction (not recorded which). CDR3 DNA sequence: TGTGCCACCAGTGATTCCCAGGCGGTTGGGTACGAGCAGTACTTC. The encoded protein is CATSDSQAVGYEQYF.